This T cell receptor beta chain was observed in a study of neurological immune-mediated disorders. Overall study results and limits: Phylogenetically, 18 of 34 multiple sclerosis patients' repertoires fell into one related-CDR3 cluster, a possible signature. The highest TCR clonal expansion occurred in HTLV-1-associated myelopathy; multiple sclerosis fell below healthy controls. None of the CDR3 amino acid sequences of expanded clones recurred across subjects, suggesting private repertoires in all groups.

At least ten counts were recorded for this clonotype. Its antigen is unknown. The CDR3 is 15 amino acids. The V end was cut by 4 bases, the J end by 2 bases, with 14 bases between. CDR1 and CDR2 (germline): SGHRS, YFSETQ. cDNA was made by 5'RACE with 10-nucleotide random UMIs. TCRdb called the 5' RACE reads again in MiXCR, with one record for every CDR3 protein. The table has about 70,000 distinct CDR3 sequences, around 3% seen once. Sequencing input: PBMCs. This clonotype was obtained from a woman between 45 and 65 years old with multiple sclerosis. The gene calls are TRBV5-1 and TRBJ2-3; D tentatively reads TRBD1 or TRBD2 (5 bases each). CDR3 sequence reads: CASSPRDRDTDTQYF. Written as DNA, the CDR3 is TGCGCCAGCAGCCCCCGGGACCGAGACACAGATACGCAGTATTTT.